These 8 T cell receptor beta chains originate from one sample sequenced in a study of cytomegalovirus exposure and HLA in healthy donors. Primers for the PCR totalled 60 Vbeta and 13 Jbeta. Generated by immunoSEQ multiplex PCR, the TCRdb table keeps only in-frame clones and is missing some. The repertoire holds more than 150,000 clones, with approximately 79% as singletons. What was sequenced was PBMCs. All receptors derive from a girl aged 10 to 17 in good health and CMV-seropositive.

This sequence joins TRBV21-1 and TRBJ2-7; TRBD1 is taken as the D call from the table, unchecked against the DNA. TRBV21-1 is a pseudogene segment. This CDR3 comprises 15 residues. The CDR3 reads CASSKEAGPSDEQYF. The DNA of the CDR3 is TGTGCCAGCAGCAAAGAGGCAGGCCCTTCGGACGAGCAGTACTTC.

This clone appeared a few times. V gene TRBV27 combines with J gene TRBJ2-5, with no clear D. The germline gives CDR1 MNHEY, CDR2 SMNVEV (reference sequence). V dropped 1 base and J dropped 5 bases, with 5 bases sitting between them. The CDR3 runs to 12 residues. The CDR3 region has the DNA TGTGCCAGCAGTTTATTCGGGGAGACCCAGTACTTC. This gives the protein CASSLFGETQYF.

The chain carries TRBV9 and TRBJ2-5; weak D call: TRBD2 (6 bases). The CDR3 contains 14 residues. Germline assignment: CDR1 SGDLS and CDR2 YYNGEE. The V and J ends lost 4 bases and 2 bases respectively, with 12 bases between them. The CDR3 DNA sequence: TGTGCCAGCAGCCTCGGGGGATTACAAGAGACCCAGTACTTC. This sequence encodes CASSLGGLQETQYF.

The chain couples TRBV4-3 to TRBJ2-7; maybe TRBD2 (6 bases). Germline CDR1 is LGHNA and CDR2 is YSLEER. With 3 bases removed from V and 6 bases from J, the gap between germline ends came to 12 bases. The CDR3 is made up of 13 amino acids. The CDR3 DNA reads TGCGCCAGCAGCCAGTGGAGGGGCGGCGAGCAGTACTTC. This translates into CASSQWRGGEQYF.

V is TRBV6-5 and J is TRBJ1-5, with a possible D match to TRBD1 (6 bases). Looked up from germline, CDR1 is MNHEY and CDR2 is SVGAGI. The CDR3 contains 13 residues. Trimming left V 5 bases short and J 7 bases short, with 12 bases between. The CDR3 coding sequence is TGTGCCAGCAGTAAACAGGGTGGACAGCCCCAGCATTTT. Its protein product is CASSKQGGQPQHF.

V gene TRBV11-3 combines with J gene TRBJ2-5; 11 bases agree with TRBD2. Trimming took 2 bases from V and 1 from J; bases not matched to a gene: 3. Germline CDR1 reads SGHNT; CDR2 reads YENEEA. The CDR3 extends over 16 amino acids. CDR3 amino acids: CASSLIAGGIQETQYF. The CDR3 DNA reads TGTGCCAGCAGCTTAATAGCGGGGGGGATCCAAGAGACCCAGTACTTC.

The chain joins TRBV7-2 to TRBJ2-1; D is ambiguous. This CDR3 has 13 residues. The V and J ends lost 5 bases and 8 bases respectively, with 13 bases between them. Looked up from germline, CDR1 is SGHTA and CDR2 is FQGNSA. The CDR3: CASSLSFGDEQFF. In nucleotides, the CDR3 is TGTGCCAGCAGCCTTAGCTTCGGCGATGAGCAGTTCTTC.

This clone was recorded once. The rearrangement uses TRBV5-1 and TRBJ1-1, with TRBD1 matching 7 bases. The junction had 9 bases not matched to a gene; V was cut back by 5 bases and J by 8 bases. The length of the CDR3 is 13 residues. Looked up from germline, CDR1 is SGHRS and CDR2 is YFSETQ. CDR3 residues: CASRSGQPEEAFF. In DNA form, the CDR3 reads TGCGCCAGCAGGTCGGGACAGCCCGAGGAAGCTTTCTTT.